This T cell receptor (beta chain) was recovered during a study of CD8 T cells in Susac syndrome. Study at large: At the time of blood draw, patients with Susac syndrome were therapy-naive, receiving corticosteroids, or receiving intravenous immunoglobulin alone.

The RNA, roughly 0.45 to 1 ug, was put through reverse transcription using random hexamers. TCRdb re-derived calls from the immunoSEQ multiplex PCR reads in MiXCR, one entry per CDR3 protein. The profile covers some 240,000 distinct CDR3 sequences, with 90% to 97% appearing a single time and around 0.093% taken by the ten largest. Germline V gene data show CDR1 as KGHSH and CDR2 as LQKENI. The CDR3 is 12 amino acids. Unmatched junction bases numbered 2, after V lost 3 bases and J lost 7 bases. The study sequenced TCR beta in blood CD8+ and CD4+ T cells. This TCR was recovered from a human donor with Susac syndrome. The rearrangement joins TRBV18 to TRBJ1-1, with 7 bases matching TRBD1. Source material: CD4+ T cells from PBMCs. CDR3 nucleotide sequence: TGTGCCAGCTCACCCGACAGGGATGAAGCTTTCTTT. It translates to CASSPDRDEAFF.